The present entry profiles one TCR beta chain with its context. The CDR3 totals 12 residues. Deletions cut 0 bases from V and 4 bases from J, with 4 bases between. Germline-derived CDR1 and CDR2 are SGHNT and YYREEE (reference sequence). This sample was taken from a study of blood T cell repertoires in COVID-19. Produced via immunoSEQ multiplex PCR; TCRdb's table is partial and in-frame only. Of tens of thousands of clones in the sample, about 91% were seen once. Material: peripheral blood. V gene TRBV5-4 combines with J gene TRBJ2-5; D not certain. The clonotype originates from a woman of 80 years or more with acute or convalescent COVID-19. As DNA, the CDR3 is TGTGCCAGCAGCTTGGTTCGAGAGACCCAGTACTTC. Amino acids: CASSLVRETQYF.